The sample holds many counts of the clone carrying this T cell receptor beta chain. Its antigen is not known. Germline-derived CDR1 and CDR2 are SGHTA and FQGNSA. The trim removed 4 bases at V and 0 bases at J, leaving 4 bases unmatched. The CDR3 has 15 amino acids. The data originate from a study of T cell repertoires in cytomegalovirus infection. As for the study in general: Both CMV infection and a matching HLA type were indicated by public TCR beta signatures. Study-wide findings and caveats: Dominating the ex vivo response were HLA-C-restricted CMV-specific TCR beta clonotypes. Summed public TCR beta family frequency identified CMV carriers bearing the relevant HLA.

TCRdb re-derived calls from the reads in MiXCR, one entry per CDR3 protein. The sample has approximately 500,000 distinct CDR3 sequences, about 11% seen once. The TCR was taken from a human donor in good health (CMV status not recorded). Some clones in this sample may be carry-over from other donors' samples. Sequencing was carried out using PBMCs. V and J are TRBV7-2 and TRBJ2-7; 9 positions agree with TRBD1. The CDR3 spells CASSSPTGGSYEQYF. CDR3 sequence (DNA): TGTGCCAGCAGCTCCCCGACAGGGGGCTCCTACGAGCAGTACTTC.